This is a list of T cell receptor beta chains from one sample in a study of blood T cell repertoires in COVID-19. Only in-frame clones appear in the TCRdb table, and some are missing; sequencing was by immunoSEQ multiplex PCR. The top ten clones hold less than 1.5% of a sample with fewer than 250,000 clones, roughly nine tenths of them seen once. Sequencing was done on a sample of peripheral blood. These receptors were obtained from a man younger than 45 with acute or convalescent COVID-19. Each CDR3 is given with its conserved first and last residue. Each record gives: D gene, J gene, V gene, clone size, CDR3 DNA, CDR3 protein. The D gene is left open where the match is weak. Some rows have no size entry. The others give once, few or many, or a class for an expanded clone.

>NA|TRBJ1-4|TRBV2|NA
TGTGCCAGCGACGGGAGGGGAAATGAAAAACTGTTTTTT
CASDGRGNEKLFF
>TRBD1|TRBJ2-6|TRBV5-4|NA
TGTGCCAGCAGCTCTGGACAGGTCCGTTCTGGGGCCAACGTCCTGACTTTC
CASSSGQVRSGANVLTF
>NA|TRBJ1-5|TRBV7-2|NA
TGTGCCAGCAGCTTCGACAGACAAAATCAGCCCCAGCATTTT
CASSFDRQNQPQHF
>NA|TRBJ1-1|TRBV4-2|once
TGTGCCAGCAGAGGACAGAACACTGAAGCTTTCTTT
CASRGQNTEAFF
>TRBD1|TRBJ2-1|TRBV25-1|NA
TGTGCCAGCGATCCCCAGGGGGCCCGGGATGAGCAGTTCTTC
CASDPQGARDEQFF
>NA|TRBJ1-1|TRBV10-1|NA
TGCGCCAGCAGCGGGGCTTTCTTT
CASSGAFF
>TRBD1|TRBJ1-3|TRBV18|once
TGTGCCAGCTCACCGCCGGGGACAGCTGGAAACACCATATATTTT
CASSPPGTAGNTIYF
>TRBD1|TRBJ2-2|TRBV18|NA
TGTGCCAGCTCACCACCACAGGGGGCAGGCACCGGGGAGCTGTTTTTT
CASSPPQGAGTGELFF
>NA|TRBJ1-1|TRBV7-9|NA
TGTGCCAGCAGCCAAACAAAATCAGGGTACACTGAAGCTTTCTTT
CASSQTKSGYTEAFF
>NA|TRBJ2-6|TRBV6-4|once
TGTGCCAGCAGTGACGGGAGCGGGTCTGGGGCCAACGTCCTGACTTTC
CASSDGSGSGANVLTF
>NA|TRBJ2-7|TRBV2|NA
TGTGCCAGCAGTGATACACTACGCCAGACCTACGAGCAGTACTTC
CASSDTLRQTYEQYF
>NA|TRBJ2-7|TRBV7-9|NA
TGTGCCAGCAGCCCTAGTCTGACCTACGAGCAGTACTTC
CASSPSLTYEQYF
>TRBD1|TRBJ1-6|TRBV19|NA
TGTGCCAGTAGTATGTCGGGACAGTCGAATTCACCCCTCCACTTT
CASSMSGQSNSPLHF
>TRBD1|TRBJ1-2|TRBV12-3/TRBV12-4|NA
TGTGCCAGCAGTTCATACAGGGGAACGGGCTACACCTTC
CASSSYRGTGYTF
>NA|TRBJ2-3|TRBV6-5|NA
TGTGCCACCCAACTAGCACCGACACCCCCAGATACGCAGTATTTT
CATQLAPTPPDTQYF
>TRBD2|TRBJ2-1|TRBV3-1/TRBV3-2|few
TGTGCCAGCAGCCAAGATCTGCGAGCGGGGGGCCAAAAGCAGTTCTTC
CASSQDLRAGGQKQFF
>NA|TRBJ2-6|TRBV19|NA
TGTGCCAGTAGTGCTCAGGGCTCTGGGGCCAACGTCCTGACTTTC
CASSAQGSGANVLTF
>NA|TRBJ2-3|TRBV13|NA
TGTGCCAGCAGCTTAACTAGCACAGATACGCAGTATTTT
CASSLTSTDTQYF
>TRBD1|TRBJ2-7|TRBV5-1|NA
TGCGCCAGCAGCTTGGGGACAGGGTATATCTACGAGCAGTACTTC
CASSLGTGYIYEQYF
>TRBD1|TRBJ1-1|TRBV19|once
TGTGCCAGTAGTTCTTGGGACAGGGGGCATAAGAACACTGAAGCTTTCTTT
CASSSWDRGHKNTEAFF
>TRBD2|TRBJ2-3|TRBV7-9|NA
TGTGCCAGCAGTCCCTCCGGACTAGATACAGATACGCAGTATTTT
CASSPSGLDTDTQYF
>TRBD1|TRBJ1-1|TRBV7-6|NA
TGTGCCAGCAGCTTATCCCGGACAGGACGGAACACTGAAGCTTTCTTT
CASSLSRTGRNTEAFF
>NA|TRBJ2-5|TRBV11-2|NA
TGTGCCAGCAGCCCCATATTAGAATTCGGACTACTTCAAGAGACCCAGTACTTC
CASSPILEFGLLQETQYF
>NA|TRBJ1-4|TRBV28|NA
TGTGCCAGCAGTGACACAGGCGCCCGAAAACTGTTTTTT
CASSDTGARKLFF
>NA|TRBJ1-5|TRBV4-1|NA
TGCGCCAGCAGCCAAGGTACGGGTCAGCCCCAGCATTTT
CASSQGTGQPQHF
>NA|TRBJ1-6|TRBV28|once
TGTGCCACCGCCGGGACAACCAATTCACCCCTCCACTTT
CATAGTTNSPLHF
>TRBD1|TRBJ2-3|TRBV5-5|once
TGTGCCAGCAGCTTCGGACAGGCAAGCACAGATACGCAGTATTTT
CASSFGQASTDTQYF
>NA|TRBJ2-3|TRBV6-1|NA
TGTGCCAGCAGTGAAAGGGGGAGAGACACAGATACGCAGTATTTT
CASSERGRDTDTQYF
>NA|TRBJ1-1|TRBV4-1|NA
TGCGCCAGCAGCCAAGTTGCAACAGGGAACACTGAAGCTTTCTTT
CASSQVATGNTEAFF
>TRBD1|TRBJ1-5|TRBV5-1|NA
TGCGCCAGCAGCTTGGGACAGGGGGGCAATCAGCCCCAGCATTTT
CASSLGQGGNQPQHF
>NA|TRBJ1-1|TRBV28|NA
TGTGCCTCCAGGGTTAACACTGAAGCTTTCTTT
CASRVNTEAFF